These 19 T cell receptor beta chains were sequenced from one sample in a study of Graves' ophthalmopathy and Graves' hyperthyroidism. Amplification targeted the TCR beta CDR3 regions, with RNA transcripts as the source material. Second-round multiplex PCR came after a first-round RT-PCR that employed HTBI primers. MiXCR, applied by TCRdb to the multiplex PCR reads, yields one record per CDR3 protein. Here the sample spans 650,000 to 900,000 distinct CDR3 sequences, about 44% being singletons. The sequenced material came from peripheral blood. The receptors here all came from an adult man with Graves' ophthalmopathy.

The V and J genes are TRBV28 and TRBJ2-7; TRBD2 agrees at 7 bases. In germline, CDR1 is MDHEN, CDR2 SYDVKM. With V trimmed by 3 bases and J by 6 bases, 8 bases remained unmatched. The CDR3 length is 14 residues. DNA for the CDR3: TGTGCCAGCAGTTTGCGTAGCGGGCGGGGCGAGCAGTACTTC. Its translation: CASSLRSGRGEQYF.

J is TRBJ2-7 and V is TRBV7-9, with a weak D call TRBD2 (7 bases). Trimming removed 10 bases at V and 2 bases at J, with 15 bases between. CDR1 and CDR2 (germline): SEHNR, FQNEAQ (reference sequence). CDR3 length equals 13 residues. The CDR3 here is CAIKGGGTYEQYF. In nucleotides, the CDR3 is TGTGCCATCAAGGGGGGGGGGACCTACGAGCAGTACTTC.

This chain connects TRBV20-1 to TRBJ1-6, with 9 bases matching TRBD1. This CDR3 contains 16 residues. V lost 5 bases to trimming and J lost 4 bases; unmatched junction nucleotides: 9. Germline CDR1 and CDR2: DFQATT and SNEGSKA (reference sequence). In DNA, the CDR3 is TGCAGTGCTCCCAACACAGGGGGCGATTATAATTCACCCCTCCACTTT. Amino acid sequence: CSAPNTGGDYNSPLHF.

This clonotype showed up many times. The rearrangement uses TRBV12-3 or TRBV12-4 and TRBJ1-1; D not resolved. This CDR3 is 13 amino acids long. V was clipped by 1 base and J by 3 bases, with 6 bases between them. CDR3 amino acids: CASSLGYDTEAFF. The CDR3 DNA reads TGTGCCAGCAGTTTAGGATACGACACTGAAGCTTTCTTT.

The chain joins TRBV2 to TRBJ2-5, with 10 bases that match TRBD2. The CDR3 has 18 amino acids. Germline V gene data show CDR1 as SNHLY and CDR2 as FYNNEI. Germline trimming cut 0 bases from V and 5 bases from J; bases unmatched to any gene: 12. CDR3 nucleotides: TGTGCCAGCAGTGAAGCGCTTCAAGGGACTAGCGTGTGGGAGACCCAGTACTTC. It specifies CASSEALQGTSVWETQYF.

This chain joins TRBV10-3 and TRBJ1-2, with D possibly being TRBD1 (6 bases). This CDR3 is built from 14 residues. Per the germline V gene, CDR1 is ENHRY and CDR2 is SYGVKD. V lost 10 bases, J lost 1 base, and 16 bases lay in between. As DNA, the CDR3 is TGTGCCAGCACTATGACAGGCCATAACTATGGCTACACCTTC. Protein sequence: CASTMTGHNYGYTF.

V usage is TRBV15 and J usage is TRBJ2-7, with D perhaps matching TRBD2 (5 bases). Trimming removed 4 bases from V and 5 bases from J, with 12 bases in between. Germline-derived CDR1 and CDR2 are LNHNV and YYDKDF (reference sequence). The CDR3 runs 13 residues. CDR3 sequence reads: CATSIPWGDEQYF. The CDR3 region has the DNA TGTGCCACCAGCATTCCTTGGGGAGACGAGCAGTACTTC.

V is TRBV2 and J is TRBJ2-5; TRBD1 matches at 7 bases. This CDR3 has 14 amino acids. Germline lookup yields CDR1 SNHLY and CDR2 FYNNEI. Losses at the gene ends were 5 bases for V and 5 bases for J; bases not matched to a gene: 8. CDR3 bases: TGTGCCAGCAGTTTACAGGGACAGACGGAGACCCAGTACTTC. This encodes CASSLQGQTETQYF.

This clonotype was counted many times. The V gene is TRBV7-2, the J gene TRBJ2-7, with 8 positions matching TRBD1. This CDR3 has 14 amino acids. V dropped 3 bases and J dropped 3; count of bases not matched to a gene: 4. From germline, CDR1 is SGHTA and CDR2 FQGNSA. The CDR3 region is CASSFWDRNYEQYF. Here the CDR3 DNA reads TGTGCCAGCAGCTTTTGGGACAGGAACTACGAGCAGTACTTC.

This chain joins TRBV12-3 or TRBV12-4 and TRBJ1-3; TRBD1 matches at 8 bases. The CDR3 totals 17 residues. Losses at the gene ends were 6 bases for V and 0 bases for J; bases not matched to a gene: 10. As DNA, the CDR3 is TGTGCCAGCAGGACCGGGACAGGTGGAATCTCTGGAAACACCATATATTTT. Protein sequence: CASRTGTGGISGNTIYF.

This clonotype was picked up many times. The CDR3 coding sequence is TGTGCCAGCAGCTTAATGGCAGCCGGTGGCACTGAAGCTTTCTTT. Protein product: CASSLMAAGGTEAFF. The chain is built from TRBV7-6 and TRBJ1-1; D is ambiguous. CDR1 is SGHVS, CDR2 FNYEAQ, per germline. CDR3 length equals 15 residues. V was shortened by 2 bases and J by 4 bases, with 14 bases between the two germline ends. The full variable domain, in which reference TRBV7-6 and TRBJ1-1 provide the parts outside the CDR3, is GAGVSQSPRYKVTKRGQDVALRCDPISGHVSLYWYRQALGQGPEFLTYFNYEAQQDKSGLPNDRFSAERPEGSISTLTIQRTEQRDSAMYRCASSLMAAGGTEAFFGQGTRLTVV.

This clonotype was recorded many times. The V call is TRBV2, the J call TRBJ1-1; D call uncertain. Germline lookup yields CDR1 SNHLY and CDR2 FYNNEI. This CDR3 is 10 amino acids long. V was clipped by 5 bases and J by 8 bases, with 6 bases between them. CDR3 protein: CASSRTEAFF. The CDR3 nucleotides read TGTGCCAGCAGTCGGACGGAAGCTTTCTTT.

Concerning this clonotype: A read error is possible here, since a much larger clone lies one base away. This chain connects TRBV19 to TRBJ1-5; weak D call: TRBD1 (5 bases). Germline loops: CDR1 LNHDA, CDR2 SQIVND (reference sequence). This CDR3 region has 15 residues. CDR3 nucleotide sequence: TGTGCCAGTAGTCCCAGACAGAACAGCAATCAGCCCCATCATTTT. Translation: CASSPRQNSNQPHHF.

This clonotype was recorded only once. A much larger clone lies one base from this, so it may be a read error. The rearrangement uses TRBV10-3 and TRBJ1-4; tentatively, D is TRBD1 (5 bases). Germline V gene lookup returns CDR1 ENHRY and CDR2 SYGVKD. There are 12 residues in the CDR3. Trimming stripped 3 bases from V and 8 bases from J, with 7 bases between. Here the CDR3 DNA reads TGTGCCATCAGTGACGGGACCGAAAAACTGTTTTTT. This encodes CAISDGTEKLFF.

The chain carries TRBV20-1 and TRBJ2-5, with TRBD2 matching over 13 bases. The J call may be incorrect, as the DNA end agrees better with TRBJ2-7. There are 16 residues in the CDR3. From germline, CDR1 is DFQATT and CDR2 SNEGSKA (reference sequence). CDR3 residues: CSARDIGLAGVDEQYF. The DNA for the CDR3 is TGCAGTGCTAGAGATATCGGACTAGCGGGAGTCGACGAGCAGTACTTC.

This clonotype was counted a few times. V and J are TRBV6-5 and TRBJ1-1, with unresolved D. CDR1 MNHEY and CDR2 SVGAGI come from the germline V gene. V was shortened by 5 bases and J by 0 bases, with 16 bases between the two germline ends. CDR3 length: 16 residues. CDR3 sequence reads: CASSHRYISMNTEAFF. Written as DNA, the CDR3 is TGTGCCAGCAGTCACCGATACATCTCGATGAACACTGAAGCTTTCTTT.

CDR3 region: CASSLGGFETQYF. As DNA, the CDR3 is TGTGCCAGCAGCTTAGGGGGATTCGAGACCCAGTACTTC. The chain has TRBV7-8 and TRBJ2-5, with D unclear. V was cut by 1 base and J by 5 bases, with 8 bases left in between. Germline CDR1 is SGHVS and CDR2 is FQNEAQ. The CDR3 covers 13 residues.

The V call is TRBV25-1, the J call TRBJ2-7; the D gene is possibly TRBD1 (6 bases). V shed 5 bases and J shed 2 bases, with 19 bases lying between them. The CDR3 runs 16 residues. Germline CDR1 MGHDK, CDR2 SYGVNS. CDR3 DNA: TGTGCCAGCAGTTTGGGTTCGGTTGGGGGCGCCTACGAGCAGTACTTC. It is translated as CASSLGSVGGAYEQYF.

This clonotype was observed many times. This rearrangement joins TRBV29-1 to TRBJ2-7; tentatively, D is TRBD2 (6 bases). The CDR3 is made up of 14 amino acids. Trimming pared 4 bases from V and 2 bases from J, leaving 15 bases between. Germline V CDR1 and CDR2: SQVTM, ANQGSEA. The CDR3 DNA sequence: TGCAGCGTTGTTCAAGCGGGTACAGCCTACGAGCAGTACTTC. It encodes CSVVQAGTAYEQYF.